The 10 T cell receptor beta chains reported below all come from one sample, sequenced in a study of cytomegalovirus exposure and HLA in healthy donors. PCR used 60 Vbeta primers and 13 Jbeta primers. Only in-frame clones appear in the TCRdb table, and some are missing; sequencing was by immunoSEQ multiplex PCR. The data hold 110,000 or so clones, with 70% to 80% observed a single time. Sequencing used PBMCs. These receptor sequences come from a woman aged 35 to 49 in good health and CMV-seropositive.

The V call is TRBV7-2, the J call TRBJ2-7; a possible D gene is TRBD2 (5 bases). The CDR3 extends over 14 amino acids. Trimming cost V 4 bases and J 0 bases, with 10 bases left between them. Germline CDR1 reads SGHTA; CDR2 reads FQGNSA. Written as DNA, the CDR3 is TGTGCCAGCAGCTCCAGCCGGGACTCCTACGAGCAGTACTTC. It is translated as CASSSSRDSYEQYF.

The rearrangement links TRBV15 to TRBJ2-1, with 8 bases fitting TRBD1. V lost 0 bases to trimming and J lost 15 bases; unmatched junction nucleotides: 7. This CDR3 contains 13 residues. The germline V gene has CDR1 LNHNV and CDR2 YYDKDF (reference sequence). The chain's CDR3 is CATSRDLRQGTFF. The DNA of the CDR3 is TGTGCCACCAGCAGAGATCTCCGACAGGGGACGTTCTTC. The full variable domain, rest sourced from reference TRBV15 and TRBJ2-1, is DAMVIQNPRYQVTQFGKPVTLSCSQTLNHNVMYWYQQKSSQAPKLLFHYYDKDFNNEADTPDNFQSRRPNTSFCFLDIRSPGLGDTAMYLCATSRDLRQGTFFGPGTRLTVL.

The chain combines TRBV19 with TRBJ2-7; TRBD2 might be the D (5 bases). Germline CDR1 reads LNHDA; CDR2 reads SQIVND (reference sequence). This CDR3 has 12 amino acids. The ends were cut back, 7 bases at V and 4 bases at J, with 11 bases in the middle. This chain's CDR3 is CASTNEGYEQYF. CDR3 bases: TGTGCCAGTACCAACGAGGGTTACGAGCAGTACTTC.

There are a few counts of this clone. This sequence joins TRBV5-1 and TRBJ2-1; 14 nucleotides align to TRBD2. The V gene's germline CDR1 is SGHRS and CDR2 YFSETQ. This CDR3 spans 17 amino acids. J lost 8 bases, V lost 1 base, and 8 bases had no gene match. The DNA of the CDR3 is TGCGCCAGCAGCTTGAATTTGGGGACTAGCGGGAGCTATGAGCAGTTCTTC. This sequence encodes CASSLNLGTSGSYEQFF.

This sequence joins TRBV12-5 and TRBJ2-5; 8 bases line up with TRBD1. This CDR3 is 15 amino acids long. V shed 5 bases and J 5 bases; nucleotides not matched to a gene: 10. Germline CDR1 and CDR2: LGHNT and FRNRAP. Here the CDR3 reads CASGPRLRGLETQYF. In DNA form, the CDR3 reads TGTGCTAGTGGTCCTCGTCTCAGGGGGCTTGAGACCCAGTACTTC.

The chain couples TRBV2 to TRBJ2-1, with 13 bases fitting TRBD2. Unmatched junction bases numbered 6, after V lost 4 bases and J lost 15 bases. The CDR3 covers 13 residues. Germline CDR1 is SNHLY and CDR2 is FYNNEI. The CDR3 sequence is CASSVGTSGAGFF. The CDR3 DNA follows: TGTGCCAGCAGTGTCGGGACTAGCGGGGCGGGGTTCTTC.

The chain combines TRBV4-1 with TRBJ1-5, with D possibly matching TRBD1 (5 bases). The CDR3 contains 18 residues. The germline gives CDR1 MGHRA, CDR2 YSYEKL. Trimming pared 6 bases from V and 0 bases from J, leaving 21 bases between. Here the CDR3 DNA reads TGCGCCAGCAGTCCCACTTATGACAGTGACTTTAGCAATCAGCCCCAGCATTTT. Its protein product is CASSPTYDSDFSNQPQHF.

The V call is TRBV7-9, the J call TRBJ2-1, with 10 nucleotides matching TRBD2. The V gene end was trimmed by 2 bases and the J gene end by 12 bases; junction bases not matched to a gene: 4. The CDR3 covers 13 residues. Germline values: CDR1 SEHNR, CDR2 FQNEAQ (reference sequence). The chain's CDR3 is CASSLPEREGQFF. The CDR3 DNA reads TGTGCCAGCAGCTTACCAGAGCGGGAGGGGCAGTTCTTC. Full variable domain (rest looked up from reference TRBV7-9 and TRBJ2-1): DTGVSQNPRHKITKRGQNVTFRCDPISEHNRLYWYRQTLGQGPEFLTYFQNEAQLEKSRLLSDRFSAERPKGSFSTLEIQRTEQGDSAMYLCASSLPEREGQFFGPGTRLTVL.

The chain couples TRBV2 to TRBJ2-1, with a weak D call TRBD1 (6 bases). Germline loops: CDR1 SNHLY, CDR2 FYNNEI. Deletions cut 6 bases from V and 10 bases from J, with 16 bases between. The CDR3 is made up of 13 amino acids. The CDR3 DNA reads as TGTGCCAGCAGCTCGACAGGACTCAGCGAGCAGTTCTTC. Its translation is CASSSTGLSEQFF.

The CDR3 nucleotides are TGTGCCAGCAGACTAGCGGAGTGGAGTGAGCAGTTCTTC. Amino acid sequence: CASRLAEWSEQFF. The chain links TRBV2 to TRBJ2-1, with 8 positions matching TRBD2. Trimming at V came to 6 bases and at J to 9 bases, leaving 7 bases not matched to a gene. CDR3 length equals 13 residues. Germline V gives CDR1 SNHLY, CDR2 FYNNEI. The full variable domain, completed using reference TRBV2 and TRBJ2-1, is EPEVTQTPSHQVTQMGQEVILRCVPISNHLYFYWYRQILGQKVEFLVSFYNNEISEKSEIFDDQFSVERPDGSNFTLKIRSTKLEDSAMYFCASRLAEWSEQFFGPGTRLTVL.